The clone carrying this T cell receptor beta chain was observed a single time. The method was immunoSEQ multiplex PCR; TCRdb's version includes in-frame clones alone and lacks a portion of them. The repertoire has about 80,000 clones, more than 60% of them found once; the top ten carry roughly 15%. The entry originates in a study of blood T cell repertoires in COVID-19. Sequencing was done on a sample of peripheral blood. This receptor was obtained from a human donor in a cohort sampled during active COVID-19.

The DNA for the CDR3 is TGTGCCAGCAGCCAGGTCAGGGGCGTCACTGAAGCTTTCTTT. This translates into CASSQVRGVTEAFF. V is TRBV3-1 (or the pseudogene TRBV3-2) and J is TRBJ1-1, with a weak D call TRBD1 (6 bases). This CDR3 is 14 amino acids long. CDR1 and CDR2 (germline): LGHDT, YNNKEL (reference sequence). The V end was cut by 3 bases, the J end by 4 bases, with 12 bases between.